The next 10 T cell receptor beta chains were all read from a single sample in a study of CD8 T cells in Susac syndrome. RNA was extracted with the RNeasy kit, and a quantity of roughly 0.45 to 1 ug was reverse transcribed using random hexamers. TCRdb reprocessed the immunoSEQ multiplex PCR reads with MiXCR, giving one entry per CDR3 protein. This table holds around 53,000 distinct CDR3 sequences, 85% to 95% found once. The sample taken for sequencing was CD8+ T cells from PBMCs. All receptors derive from a human donor with Susac syndrome.

The rearrangement uses TRBV10-3 and TRBJ2-7, with D unclear. V was shortened by 6 bases and J by 0 bases, with 6 bases between the two germline ends. The CDR3 sequence is 12 residues long. CDR1 ENHRY and CDR2 SYGVKD come from the germline V gene. CDR3 region: CAISAFSYEQYF. The CDR3 DNA is TGTGCCATCAGCGCCTTCTCCTACGAGCAGTACTTC.

The chain has TRBV19 and TRBJ2-2; 10 bases are shared with TRBD1. This CDR3 contains 15 residues. V shed 4 bases and J 5 bases; nucleotides not matched to a gene: 4. The germline V gene has CDR1 LNHDA and CDR2 SQIVND (reference sequence). The chain's CDR3 is CASSNRDRGTGELFF. The CDR3 DNA reads TGTGCCAGTAGTAACCGGGACAGGGGAACCGGGGAGCTGTTTTTT.

V gene TRBV15 combines with J gene TRBJ2-1; TRBD2 agrees at 8 bases. J was trimmed by 4 bases and V by 6 bases; bases with no gene match: 5. This CDR3 contains 14 residues. Per the germline V gene, CDR1 is LNHNV and CDR2 is YYDKDF (reference sequence). In nucleotides, the CDR3 is TGTGCCACCAGTATCGCGGGGGGATACAATGAGCAGTTCTTC. It translates to CATSIAGGYNEQFF.

The gene calls are TRBV9 and TRBJ2-7; 9 bases fit TRBD1. Trimming took 0 bases from V and 5 from J; bases not matched to a gene: 6. The CDR3 is made up of 15 amino acids. Germline CDR1 is SGDLS and CDR2 is YYNGEE. The chain's CDR3 is CASSVGGTGRNEQYF. CDR3 sequence (DNA): TGTGCCAGCAGCGTAGGGGGGACAGGGAGGAACGAGCAGTACTTC. The entire variable domain, with the rest obtained from reference TRBV9 and TRBJ2-7, is as follows: DSGVTQTPKHLITATGQRVTLRCSPRSGDLSVYWYQQSLDQGLQFLIQYYNGEERAKGNILERFSAQQFPDLHSELNLSSLELGDSALYFCASSVGGTGRNEQYFGPGTRLTVT.

The chain has TRBV6-1 and TRBJ2-7; tentatively, D is TRBD1 (5 bases). Trimming took 2 bases from V and 0 from J, leaving 14 bases between them. This CDR3 spans 16 amino acids. Germline lookup yields CDR1 MNHNS and CDR2 SASEGT. The CDR3 here is CASSEKVGLGSYEQYF. Written as DNA, the CDR3 is TGTGCCAGCAGTGAAAAGGTGGGGCTGGGCTCCTACGAGCAGTACTTC.

The chain recombines TRBV9 with TRBJ2-3; D is ambiguous. Germline CDR1 and CDR2: SGDLS and YYNGEE. Trimming took off 5 bases at V and 4 bases at J, with 2 bases between the two ends. The CDR3 loop spans 10 amino acids. The CDR3 bases are TGTGCCAGCAGTGCAGATACGCAGTATTTT. Its protein is CASSADTQYF.

The J gene is TRBJ1-1, the V gene TRBV30; D call uncertain. The germline CDR1 and CDR2 sequences are GTSNPN and SVGIG (reference sequence). The germline V and J ends were trimmed by 4 bases and 0 bases, with 9 bases remaining between them. The CDR3 is made up of 13 amino acids. CDR3 sequence: CAWNALLNTEAFF. For the CDR3, the DNA is TGTGCCTGGAACGCTTTACTGAACACTGAAGCTTTCTTT. Drawing the rest from reference TRBV30 and TRBJ1-1, the complete variable domain is SQTIHQWPATLVQPVGSPLSLECTVEGTSNPNLYWYRQAAGRGLQLLFYSVGIGQISSEVPQNLSASRPQDRQFILSSKKLLLSDSGFYLCAWNALLNTEAFFGQGTRLTVV.

The chain combines TRBV4-1 with TRBJ2-1; 11 nucleotides align to TRBD2. The germline CDR1 and CDR2 sequences are MGHRA and YSYEKL. The CDR3 is 17 amino acids. V was clipped by 0 bases and J by 5 bases; unmatched bases: 6. The CDR3 spells CASSQDSVAGGDNEQFF. CDR3 coding DNA: TGCGCCAGCAGCCAAGATAGTGTAGCGGGGGGGGACAATGAGCAGTTCTTC.

The V and J genes are TRBV4-3 and TRBJ1-2, with D unclear. CDR3 length: 15 amino acids. V lost 2 bases and J lost 0, with 10 bases in between. Germline-derived CDR1 and CDR2 are LGHNA and YSLEER. This chain's CDR3 is CASSQFRQANYGYTF. CDR3 sequence (DNA): TGCGCCAGCAGCCAATTCCGCCAAGCTAACTATGGCTACACCTTC.

The rearrangement uses TRBV6-1 and TRBJ2-5, with D hard to call. Germline assignment: CDR1 MNHNS and CDR2 SASEGT. The CDR3 contains 13 residues. V dropped 7 bases and J dropped 1 base, with 10 bases sitting between them. Here the CDR3 DNA reads TGTGCCAGCACCCGGACGGCCCAAGAGACCCAGTACTTC. Protein product: CASTRTAQETQYF.